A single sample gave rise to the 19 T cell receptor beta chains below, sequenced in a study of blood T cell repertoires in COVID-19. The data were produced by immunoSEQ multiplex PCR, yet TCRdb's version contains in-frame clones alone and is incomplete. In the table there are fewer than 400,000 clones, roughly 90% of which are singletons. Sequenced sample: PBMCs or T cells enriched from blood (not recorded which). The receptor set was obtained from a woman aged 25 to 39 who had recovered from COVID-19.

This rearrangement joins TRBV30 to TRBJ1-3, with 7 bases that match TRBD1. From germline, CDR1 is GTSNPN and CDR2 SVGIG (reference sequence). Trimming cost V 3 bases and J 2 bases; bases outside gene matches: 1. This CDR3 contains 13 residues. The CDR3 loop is CAWSRGAGNTIYF. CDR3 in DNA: TGTGCCTGGAGCAGGGGGGCTGGAAACACCATATATTTT.

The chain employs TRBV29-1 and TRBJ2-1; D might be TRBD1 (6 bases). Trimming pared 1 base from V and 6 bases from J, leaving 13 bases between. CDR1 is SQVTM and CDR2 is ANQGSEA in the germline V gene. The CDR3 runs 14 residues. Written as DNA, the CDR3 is TGCAGCGTTGAAGTACCAGACAGGTTCAATGAGCAGTTCTTC. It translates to CSVEVPDRFNEQFF.

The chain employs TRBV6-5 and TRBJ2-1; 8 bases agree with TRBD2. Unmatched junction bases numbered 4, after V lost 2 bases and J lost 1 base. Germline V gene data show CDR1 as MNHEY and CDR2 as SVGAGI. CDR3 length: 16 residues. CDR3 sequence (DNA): TGTGCCAGCAGTTACGAAGCGGGGGTATCCTACAATGAGCAGTTCTTC. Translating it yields CASSYEAGVSYNEQFF.

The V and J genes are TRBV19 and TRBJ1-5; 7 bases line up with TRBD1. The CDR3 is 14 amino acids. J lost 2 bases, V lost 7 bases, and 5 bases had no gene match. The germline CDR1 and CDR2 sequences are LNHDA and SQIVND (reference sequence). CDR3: CASNRGSRNQPQHF. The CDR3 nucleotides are TGTGCCAGTAACAGGGGCTCCCGCAATCAGCCCCAGCATTTT.

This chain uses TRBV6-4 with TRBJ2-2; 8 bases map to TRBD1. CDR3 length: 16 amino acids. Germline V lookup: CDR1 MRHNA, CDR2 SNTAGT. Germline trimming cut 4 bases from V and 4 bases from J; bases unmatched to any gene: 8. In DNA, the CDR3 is TGTGCCAGCAGTGCCCAGGGGGCGCTTTCCACCGGGGAGCTGTTTTTT. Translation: CASSAQGALSTGELFF.

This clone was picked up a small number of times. CDR3 amino acids: CASSMGQRAIGNTIYF. CDR3 nucleotides: TGTGCCAGTAGTATGGGACAGCGGGCCATTGGAAACACCATATATTTT. The chain has TRBV19 and TRBJ1-3; 7 positions match TRBD1. V lost 3 bases, J lost 3 bases, and 8 bases stayed unmatched. The V gene's germline CDR1 is LNHDA and CDR2 SQIVND (reference sequence). The CDR3 spans 16 residues. Variable domain in full (rest from reference TRBV19 and TRBJ1-3): DGGITQSPKYLFRKEGQNVTLSCEQNLNHDAMYWYRQDPGQGLRLIYYSQIVNDFQKGDIAEGYSVSREKKESFPLTVTSAQKNPTAFYLCASSMGQRAIGNTIYFGEGSWLTVV.

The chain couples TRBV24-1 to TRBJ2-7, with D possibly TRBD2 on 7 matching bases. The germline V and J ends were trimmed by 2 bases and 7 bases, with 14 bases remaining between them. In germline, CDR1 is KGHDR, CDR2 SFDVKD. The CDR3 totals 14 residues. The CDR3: CATSDSGGAGEQYF. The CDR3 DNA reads TGTGCCACCAGTGATTCGGGGGGCGCGGGGGAGCAGTACTTC.

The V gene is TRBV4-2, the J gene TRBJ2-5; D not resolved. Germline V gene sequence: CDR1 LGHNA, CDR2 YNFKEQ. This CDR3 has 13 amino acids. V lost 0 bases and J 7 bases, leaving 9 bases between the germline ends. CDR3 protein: CASSQELITTQYF. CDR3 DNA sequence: TGTGCCAGCAGCCAAGAACTAATCACGACCCAGTACTTC.

The CDR3 DNA follows: TGTGCCAGCAGTTTAGGGCCCTCCTACACCTTC. Its protein is CASSLGPSYTF. The chain recombines TRBV12-3 or TRBV12-4 with TRBJ1-2, with D unresolved. The CDR3 is 11 residues long. The germline V and J ends were trimmed by 1 base and 10 bases, with 7 bases remaining between them.

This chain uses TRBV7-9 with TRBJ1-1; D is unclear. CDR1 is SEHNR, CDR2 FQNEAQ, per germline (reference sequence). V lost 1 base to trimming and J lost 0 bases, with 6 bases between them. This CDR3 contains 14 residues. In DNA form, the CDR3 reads TGTGCCAGCAGCTTAGGGTGGCTGAACACTGAAGCTTTCTTT. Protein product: CASSLGWLNTEAFF.

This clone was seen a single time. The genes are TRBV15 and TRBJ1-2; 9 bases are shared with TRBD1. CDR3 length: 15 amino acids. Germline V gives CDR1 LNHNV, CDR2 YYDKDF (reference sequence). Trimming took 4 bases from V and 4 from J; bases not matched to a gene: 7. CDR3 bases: TGTGCCACCAGCATCACCGGGACAGGGTCCTATGGCTACACCTTC. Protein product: CATSITGTGSYGYTF.

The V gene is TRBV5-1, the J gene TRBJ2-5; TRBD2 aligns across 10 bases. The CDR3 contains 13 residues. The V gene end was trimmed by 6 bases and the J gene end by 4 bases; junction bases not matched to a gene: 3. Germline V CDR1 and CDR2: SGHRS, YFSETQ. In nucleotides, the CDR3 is TGCGCCAGCAAATCTAGCGGGGGAGAGACCCAGTACTTC. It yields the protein CASKSSGGETQYF. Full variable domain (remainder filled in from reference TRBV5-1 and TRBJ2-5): KAGVTQTPRYLIKTRGQQVTLSCSPISGHRSVSWYQQTPGQGLQFLFEYFSETQRNKGNFPGRFSGRQFSNSRSEMNVSTLELGDSALYLCASKSSGGETQYFGPGTRLLVL.

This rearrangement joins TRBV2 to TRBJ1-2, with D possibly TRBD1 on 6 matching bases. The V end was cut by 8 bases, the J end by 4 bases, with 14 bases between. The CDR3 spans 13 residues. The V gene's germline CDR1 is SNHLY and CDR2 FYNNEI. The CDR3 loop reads CASGTGSAYGYTF. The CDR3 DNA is TGTGCCAGCGGCACAGGGTCCGCCTATGGCTACACCTTC.

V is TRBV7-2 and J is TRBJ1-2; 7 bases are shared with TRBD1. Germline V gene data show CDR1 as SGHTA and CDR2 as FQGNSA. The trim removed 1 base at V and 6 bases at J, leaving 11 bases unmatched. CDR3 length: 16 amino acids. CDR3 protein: CASSLVLGQLEDGYTF. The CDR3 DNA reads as TGTGCCAGCAGCTTAGTTCTGGGACAGTTAGAAGATGGCTACACCTTC.

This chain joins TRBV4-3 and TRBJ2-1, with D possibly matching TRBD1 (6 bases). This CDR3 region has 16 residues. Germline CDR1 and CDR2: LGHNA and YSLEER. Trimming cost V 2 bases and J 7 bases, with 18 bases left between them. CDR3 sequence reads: CASSQMSYRDKNEQFF. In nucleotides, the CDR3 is TGCGCCAGCAGCCAAATGAGCTATAGGGACAAGAATGAGCAGTTCTTC.

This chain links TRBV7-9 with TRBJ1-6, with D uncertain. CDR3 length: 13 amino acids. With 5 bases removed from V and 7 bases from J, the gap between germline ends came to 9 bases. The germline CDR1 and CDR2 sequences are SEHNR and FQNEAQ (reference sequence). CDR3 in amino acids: CASSASENSPLHF. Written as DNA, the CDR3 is TGTGCCAGCAGCGCATCGGAGAATTCACCCCTCCACTTT. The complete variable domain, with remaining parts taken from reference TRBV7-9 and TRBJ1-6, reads DTGVSQNPRHKITKRGQNVTFRCDPISEHNRLYWYRQTLGQGPEFLTYFQNEAQLEKSRLLSDRFSAERPKGSFSTLEIQRTEQGDSAMYLCASSASENSPLHFGNGTRLTVT.

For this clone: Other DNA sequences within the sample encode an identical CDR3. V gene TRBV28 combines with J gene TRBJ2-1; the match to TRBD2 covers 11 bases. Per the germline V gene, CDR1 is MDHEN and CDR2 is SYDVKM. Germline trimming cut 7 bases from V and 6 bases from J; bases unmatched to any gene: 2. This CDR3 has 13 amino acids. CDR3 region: CASTTSGSNEQFF. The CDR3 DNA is TGTGCCAGCACAACTAGCGGGAGCAATGAGCAGTTCTTC.

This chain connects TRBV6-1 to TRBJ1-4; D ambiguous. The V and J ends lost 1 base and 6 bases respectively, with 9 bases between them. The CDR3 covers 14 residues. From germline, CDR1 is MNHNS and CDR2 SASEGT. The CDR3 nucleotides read TGTGCCAGCAGTGAAGGGCAGTATGATGAAAAACTGTTTTTT. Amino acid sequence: CASSEGQYDEKLFF.

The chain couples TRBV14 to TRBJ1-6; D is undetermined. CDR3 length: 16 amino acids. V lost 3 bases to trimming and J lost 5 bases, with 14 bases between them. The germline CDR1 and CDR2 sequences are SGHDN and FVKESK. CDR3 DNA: TGTGCCAGCAGCCATCCACTTAGAACTGATAATTCACCCCTCCACTTT. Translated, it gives CASSHPLRTDNSPLHF.